This T cell receptor beta chain was sequenced in a study of CD8+ T cells in alopecia areata. With 5 bases removed from V and 4 bases from J, the gap between germline ends came to 14 bases. Germline lookup yields CDR1 MNHNS and CDR2 SASEGT. The CDR3 consists of 14 residues. Treatment indicated: oral pan-JAK inhibitor, 5-10 mg twice daily. This clone has a handful of counts. cDNA prepared by RNA extraction and subsequent reverse transcription served as the template for sequencing. Using immunoSEQ multiplex PCR, the repertoire was profiled, and TCRdb retains in-frame clones only, with some absent. The sample holds some 190,000 clones; roughly 60% are singletons and the top ten take 1.3%.

The origin of this receptor is a human donor with alopecia areata. The chain combines TRBV6-1 with TRBJ1-2; tentatively, D is TRBD1 (5 bases). Sequencing was performed on CD4+ T cells sorted from blood, taken around week 49, from a patient treated with tofacitinib. This CDR3 is CASSPLRGSYGYTF. The CDR3 DNA sequence: TGTGCCAGCAGTCCATTAAGGGGCAGCTATGGCTACACCTTC.